The T cell receptor (beta chain) described here comes from a study of CD8+ T cells in alopecia areata. About the research overall: Scoring of severity for treated patients was based on percentage of affected scalp area.

The V segment lost 6 bases and the J segment 8 bases; nucleotides outside the gene matches: 6. CDR1 MNHEY and CDR2 SVGAGI come from the germline V gene. The CDR3 totals 12 residues. Broader study findings: Throughout tofacitinib, many expanded lesional clones continued to persist in scalp and blood. Tofacitinib delivered significant drops in scalp clonality and in expanded CD8+ clones among the top 100.

Treatment: oral pan-JAK inhibitor, 5-10 mg twice daily. The authors extracted RNA and reverse transcribed it into cDNA as the sequencing template. TCRdb's copy holds only in-frame clones and misses some; the assay was immunoSEQ multiplex PCR. The data show 120,000 or so clones, around 60% seen once. Details on this clone: Its antigen is not known.

Sequenced material: CD4+ T cells sorted from blood, taken at week 4, from a patient treated with tofacitinib. J is TRBJ1-2 and V is TRBV6-5; 7 bases agree with TRBD1. This TCR was recovered from a human donor with alopecia areata. The chain's CDR3 is CASRGQSRGYTF. As DNA, the CDR3 is TGTGCCAGCAGGGGACAGTCCAGGGGCTACACCTTC.